A single sample gave rise to the 8 T cell receptor beta chains below, sequenced in a study of blood T cell repertoires in COVID-19. Method: immunoSEQ multiplex PCR; TCRdb's copy keeps in-frame clones and lacks some. The sample holds 150,000 to 200,000 clones, around 90% seen once. Sequenced material: peripheral blood. These receptor sequences come from a man aged 50-59 years with acute or convalescent COVID-19.

The rearrangement uses TRBV10-1 and TRBJ2-3; D ambiguous. V was clipped by 2 bases and J by 0 bases, with 3 bases between them. The germline CDR1 and CDR2 sequences are WNHNN and SYGVQD (reference sequence). The CDR3 covers 13 residues. In nucleotides, the CDR3 is TGCGCCAGCAGTGAGGCGAGCACAGATACGCAGTATTTT. Amino acids: CASSEASTDTQYF.

J is TRBJ2-1 and V is TRBV9, with 13 bases identical to TRBD2. Germline V gives CDR1 SGDLS, CDR2 YYNGEE. This CDR3 contains 18 residues. V lost 9 bases and J lost 7; bases outside the gene matches: 19. CDR3 bases: TGTGCCATACAAGGGACTAGCGGGAACCAGCCCTTAGGGAATGAGCAGTTCTTC. Its translation: CAIQGTSGNQPLGNEQFF. Looking up the rest from reference TRBV9 and TRBJ2-1 gives the full variable domain: DSGVTQTPKHLITATGQRVTLRCSPRSGDLSVYWYQQSLDQGLQFLIQYYNGEERAKGNILERFSAQQFPDLHSELNLSSLELGDSALYFCAIQGTSGNQPLGNEQFFGPGTRLTVL.

The chain joins TRBV28 to TRBJ1-1, with D possibly matching TRBD1 (6 bases). Germline CDR1 is MDHEN and CDR2 is SYDVKM. The CDR3 has 15 amino acids. The V end lost 6 bases, the J end lost 4 bases, and 18 bases lay between the germline ends. CDR3 loop: CASRLGTPFITEAFF. The CDR3 DNA reads TGTGCCAGCAGACTCGGGACACCATTTATCACTGAAGCTTTCTTT.

The chain links TRBV12-3 or TRBV12-4 to TRBJ1-2; D perhaps matches TRBD1 (6 bases). V was pared by 8 bases and J by 0 bases, with 10 bases between. This CDR3 region has 13 residues. The CDR3 is CASGGSTNYGYTF. CDR3 in DNA: TGTGCCAGCGGGGGCTCGACTAACTATGGCTACACCTTC.

The V call is TRBV6-6, the J call TRBJ2-7; 13 positions agree with TRBD2. The germline V gene has CDR1 MNHNY and CDR2 SVGAGI (reference sequence). The CDR3 covers 15 residues. V was clipped by 6 bases and J by 6 bases; unmatched bases: 8. CDR3 DNA: TGTGCCAGCAGCCCAGGGACTAGCGGGGCCCGCGAGCAGTACGTC. Translating gives CASSPGTSGAREQYV.

The V gene is TRBV29-1, the J gene TRBJ2-7; tentative D call: TRBD2 (5 bases). V gave up 7 bases and J gave up 4 bases, with 20 bases separating them. The V gene's germline CDR1 is SQVTM and CDR2 ANQGSEA. CDR3 length: 14 residues. The DNA for the CDR3 is TGCAGCGCCGAAGGCTCGGGGAATACGTACGAGCAGTACTTC. This encodes CSAEGSGNTYEQYF.

The rearrangement joins TRBV29-1 to TRBJ1-2; 7 nucleotides agree with TRBD1. Trimming took 5 bases from V and 7 from J; bases not matched to a gene: 7. The germline V gene has CDR1 SQVTM and CDR2 ANQGSEA. The CDR3 loop spans 12 amino acids. Written as DNA, the CDR3 is TGCAGCGTTATCCGGGACAGTCGTGGCTACACCTTC. Its protein is CSVIRDSRGYTF.

The chain combines TRBV29-1 with TRBJ2-1, with TRBD2 matching 11 bases. The CDR3 sequence is 15 residues long. Losses at the gene ends were 4 bases for V and 5 bases for J; bases not matched to a gene: 7. CDR1 is SQVTM, CDR2 ANQGSEA, per germline. CDR3 nucleotide sequence: TGCAGCGTTGGGAGACTAGCGGGGATTGACAATGAGCAGTTCTTC. It specifies CSVGRLAGIDNEQFF.